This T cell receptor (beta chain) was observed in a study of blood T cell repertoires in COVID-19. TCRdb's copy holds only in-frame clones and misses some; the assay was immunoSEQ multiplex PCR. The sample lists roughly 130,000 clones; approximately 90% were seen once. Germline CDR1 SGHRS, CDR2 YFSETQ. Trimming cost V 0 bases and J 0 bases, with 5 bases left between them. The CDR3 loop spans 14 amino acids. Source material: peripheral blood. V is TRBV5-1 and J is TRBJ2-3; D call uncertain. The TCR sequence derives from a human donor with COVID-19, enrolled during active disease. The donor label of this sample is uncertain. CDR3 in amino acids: CASSLARSTDTQYF. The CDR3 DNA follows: TGCGCCAGCAGCTTGGCCAGAAGCACAGATACGCAGTATTTT.